Following are 12 T cell receptor beta chains from one sample sequenced in a study of CD8 T cells in Susac syndrome. Reverse transcription of about 0.5 to 1 ug RNA used random hexamers. TCRdb reanalysed the immunoSEQ multiplex PCR reads using MiXCR and keeps one entry per CDR3 protein. The repertoire holds about 200,000 distinct CDR3 sequences, with 95% as singletons. Sequencing was performed on CD4+ T cells from PBMCs. The receptor source for this set is a human donor with multiple sclerosis.

The V call is TRBV12-5, the J call TRBJ2-7, with 7 bases fitting TRBD1. There are 17 residues in the CDR3. Trimming took 5 bases from V and 2 from J; bases not matched to a gene: 15. Germline assignment: CDR1 LGHNT and CDR2 FRNRAP. DNA for the CDR3: TGTGCTAGTGGTATGATACCGGGACAGCAAAACCCCTACGAGCAGTACTTC. Amino acid sequence: CASGMIPGQQNPYEQYF.

The chain carries TRBV30 and TRBJ2-3; D not resolved. With 0 bases removed from V and 0 bases from J, the gap between germline ends came to 10 bases. Germline CDR1 is GTSNPN and CDR2 is SVGIG (reference sequence). This CDR3 comprises 15 residues. In DNA, the CDR3 is TGTGCCTGGAGTGTGAGCAAGGGCAGCACAGATACGCAGTATTTT. Amino acids: CAWSVSKGSTDTQYF.

The chain joins TRBV9 to TRBJ1-2, with D unresolved. The V end was cut by 0 bases, the J end by 7 bases, with 16 bases between. In germline, CDR1 is SGDLS, CDR2 YYNGEE. This CDR3 spans 15 amino acids. In nucleotides, the CDR3 is TGTGCCAGCAGCGTAGATCAACAGCCCACTGGTGGCTACACCTTC. Residues: CASSVDQQPTGGYTF.

The chain links TRBV29-1 to TRBJ2-7; 10 nucleotides agree with TRBD1. The CDR3 loop spans 18 amino acids. The germline V gene has CDR1 SQVTM and CDR2 ANQGSEA. J lost 6 bases, V lost 2 bases, and 19 bases had no gene match. Written as DNA, the CDR3 is TGCAGCGTTGAACGGGGACAGGGGAAGGCCCCCGGCGGACTCGAGCAGTACTTC. Translated, it gives CSVERGQGKAPGGLEQYF.

This clonotype was counted between two and nine times. The CDR3 bases are TGTGCCAGCTCACCTTTGGCGAGTAGCACAGATACGCAGTATTTT. It yields the protein CASSPLASSTDTQYF. The chain combines TRBV18 with TRBJ2-3; D is unclear. Trimming cost V 3 bases and J 0 bases, with 10 bases left between them. Germline lookup yields CDR1 KGHSH and CDR2 LQKENI. There are 15 residues in the CDR3.

The chain combines TRBV29-1 with TRBJ2-1; 12 positions agree with TRBD2. Trimming at V came to 0 bases and at J to 8 bases, leaving 5 bases not matched to a gene. Germline-derived CDR1 and CDR2 are SQVTM and ANQGSEA. This CDR3 is 15 amino acids long. CDR3 DNA: TGCAGCGTTGAAGACCTAGCGGGGGGGCGGTATGAGCAGTTCTTC. Protein sequence: CSVEDLAGGRYEQFF.

The CDR3 DNA reads TGTGCCAGCAGCCGAGTGGCTGAAGCTTTCTTT. This gives the protein CASSRVAEAFF. The chain couples TRBV5-6 to TRBJ1-1; D is ambiguous. Germline lookup yields CDR1 SGHDT and CDR2 YYEEEE. The CDR3 consists of 11 residues. Trimming cost V 4 bases and J 6 bases, with 7 bases left between them.

V and J are TRBV6-6 and TRBJ1-1; 8 bases line up with TRBD1. Per germline, CDR1 MNHNY and CDR2 SVGAGI (reference sequence). V dropped 3 bases and J dropped 6; count of bases not matched to a gene: 3. CDR3 length equals 13 residues. CDR3 DNA: TGTGCCAGCAGTTATGACAGGGGACCTGAAGCTTTCTTT. Its translation: CASSYDRGPEAFF.

V usage is TRBV3-1 and J usage is TRBJ1-1; 8 bases align to TRBD1. The germline CDR1 and CDR2 sequences are LGHDT and YNNKEL (reference sequence). Losses at the gene ends were 4 bases for V and 3 bases for J; bases not matched to a gene: 4. This CDR3 has 14 amino acids. The CDR3 region has the DNA TGTGCCAGCAGCCCCTCGACAGGGGACACTGAAGCTTTCTTT. Translated, it gives CASSPSTGDTEAFF.

The chain combines TRBV7-2 with TRBJ2-5, with 9 bases identical to TRBD1. Germline V gene data show CDR1 as SGHTA and CDR2 as FQGNSA. The V gene end was trimmed by 4 bases and the J gene end by 3 bases; junction bases not matched to a gene: 3. The CDR3 covers 14 residues. DNA for the CDR3: TGTGCCAGCAGCTGGACAGGGGTTGAAGAGACCCAGTACTTC. The encoded protein is CASSWTGVEETQYF.

In this sample, this clonotype turned up a few times. J is TRBJ1-2 and V is TRBV7-2; D is unresolved. Germline V gene lookup returns CDR1 SGHTA and CDR2 FQGNSA. V gave up 1 base and J gave up 4 bases, with 7 bases separating them. This CDR3 has 13 amino acids. CDR3 sequence reads: CASSLGRSYGYTF. In DNA, the CDR3 is TGTGCCAGCAGCTTAGGGCGGAGCTATGGCTACACCTTC. The full variable domain, its missing parts supplied by reference TRBV7-2 and TRBJ1-2, is GAGVSQSPSNKVTEKGKDVELRCDPISGHTALYWYRQSLGQGLEFLIYFQGNSAPDKSGLPSDRFSAERTGGSVSTLTIQRTQQEDSAVYLCASSLGRSYGYTFGSGTRLTVV.

The chain combines TRBV11-1 with TRBJ2-1; 12 bases fit TRBD2. With V trimmed by 1 base and J by 0 bases, 10 bases remained unmatched. There are 20 residues in the CDR3. Germline CDR1 SGHAT, CDR2 FQDESV (reference sequence). The CDR3 protein is CASSLGGASGGAGSYNEQFF. For the CDR3, the DNA is TGTGCCAGCAGCTTAGGAGGCGCTAGCGGGGGGGCCGGCTCCTACAATGAGCAGTTCTTC.